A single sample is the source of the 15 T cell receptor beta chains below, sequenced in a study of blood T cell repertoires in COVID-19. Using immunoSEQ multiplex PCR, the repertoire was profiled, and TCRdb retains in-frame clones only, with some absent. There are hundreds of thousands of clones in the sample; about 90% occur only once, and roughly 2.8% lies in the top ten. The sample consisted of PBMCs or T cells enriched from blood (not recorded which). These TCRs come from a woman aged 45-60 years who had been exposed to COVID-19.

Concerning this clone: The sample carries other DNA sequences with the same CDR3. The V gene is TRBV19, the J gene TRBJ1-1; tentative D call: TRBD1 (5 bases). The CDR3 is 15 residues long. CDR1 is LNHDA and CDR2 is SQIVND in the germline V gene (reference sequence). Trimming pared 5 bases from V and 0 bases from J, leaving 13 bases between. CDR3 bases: TGTGCCAGTAGTTCACGCGACAGCATGAACACTGAAGCTTTCTTT. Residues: CASSSRDSMNTEAFF. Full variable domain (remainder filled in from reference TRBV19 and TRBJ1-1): DGGITQSPKYLFRKEGQNVTLSCEQNLNHDAMYWYRQDPGQGLRLIYYSQIVNDFQKGDIAEGYSVSREKKESFPLTVTSAQKNPTAFYLCASSSRDSMNTEAFFGQGTRLTVV.

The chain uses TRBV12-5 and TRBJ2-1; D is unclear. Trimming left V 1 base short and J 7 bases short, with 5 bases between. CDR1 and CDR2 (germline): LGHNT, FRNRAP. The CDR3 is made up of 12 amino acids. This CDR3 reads CASGLGHNEQFF. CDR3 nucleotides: TGTGCTAGTGGTTTGGGACATAATGAGCAGTTCTTC. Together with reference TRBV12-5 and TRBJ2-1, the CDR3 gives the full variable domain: DARVTQTPRHKVTEMGQEVTMRCQPILGHNTVFWYRQTMMQGLELLAYFRNRAPLDDSGMPKDRFSAEMPDATLATLKIQPSEPRDSAVYFCASGLGHNEQFFGPGTRLTVL.

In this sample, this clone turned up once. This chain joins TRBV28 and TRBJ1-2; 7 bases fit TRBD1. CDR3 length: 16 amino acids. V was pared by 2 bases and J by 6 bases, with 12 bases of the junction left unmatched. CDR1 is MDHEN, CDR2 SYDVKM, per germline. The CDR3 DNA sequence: TGTGCCAGCAGTTTAATAAGGACAGGTCTTACGGATGGCTACACCTTC. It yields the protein CASSLIRTGLTDGYTF.

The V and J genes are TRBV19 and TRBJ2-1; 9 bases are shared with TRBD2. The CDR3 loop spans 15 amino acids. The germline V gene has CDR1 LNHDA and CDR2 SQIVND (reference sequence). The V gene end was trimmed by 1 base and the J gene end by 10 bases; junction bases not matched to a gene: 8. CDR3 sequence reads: CASSIGPAGGGEQFF. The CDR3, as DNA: TGTGCCAGTAGTATAGGCCCAGCGGGGGGCGGGGAGCAGTTCTTC. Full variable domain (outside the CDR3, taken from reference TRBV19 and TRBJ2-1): DGGITQSPKYLFRKEGQNVTLSCEQNLNHDAMYWYRQDPGQGLRLIYYSQIVNDFQKGDIAEGYSVSREKKESFPLTVTSAQKNPTAFYLCASSIGPAGGGEQFFGPGTRLTVL.

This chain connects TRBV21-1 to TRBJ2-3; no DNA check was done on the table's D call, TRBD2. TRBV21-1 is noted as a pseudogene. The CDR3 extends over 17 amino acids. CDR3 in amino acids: CASSKGPPGGRADTQYF. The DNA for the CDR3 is TGTGCCAGCAGCAAAGGACCCCCGGGGGGGCGCGCAGATACGCAGTATTTT.

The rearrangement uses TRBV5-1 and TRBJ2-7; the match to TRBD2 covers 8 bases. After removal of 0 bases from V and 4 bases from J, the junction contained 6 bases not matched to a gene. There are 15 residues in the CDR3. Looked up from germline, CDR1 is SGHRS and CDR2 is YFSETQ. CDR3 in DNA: TGCGCCAGCAGCTTGGGCGGGGGGCAAACTTACGAGCAGTACTTC. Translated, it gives CASSLGGGQTYEQYF.

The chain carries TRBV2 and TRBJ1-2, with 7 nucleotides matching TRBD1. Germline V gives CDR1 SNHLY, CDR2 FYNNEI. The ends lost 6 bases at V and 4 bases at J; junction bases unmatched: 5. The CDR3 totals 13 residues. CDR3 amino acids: CASRPGTAYGYTF. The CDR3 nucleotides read TGTGCCAGCAGGCCCGGGACAGCCTATGGCTACACCTTC.

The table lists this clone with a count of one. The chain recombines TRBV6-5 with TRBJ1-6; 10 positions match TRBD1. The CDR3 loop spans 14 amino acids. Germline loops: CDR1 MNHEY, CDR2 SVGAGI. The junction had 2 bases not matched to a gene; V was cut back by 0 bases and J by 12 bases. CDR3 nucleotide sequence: TGTGCCAGCAGTTACTCCGGACAGGGGGAACCCCTCCACTTT. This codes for CASSYSGQGEPLHF.

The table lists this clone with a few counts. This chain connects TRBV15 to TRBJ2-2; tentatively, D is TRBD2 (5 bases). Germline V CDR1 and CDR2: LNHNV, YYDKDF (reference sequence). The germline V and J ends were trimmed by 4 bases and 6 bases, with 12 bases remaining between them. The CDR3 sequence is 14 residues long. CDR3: CATSTMRAAGELFF. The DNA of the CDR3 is TGTGCCACCAGCACCATGAGGGCAGCCGGGGAGCTGTTTTTT.

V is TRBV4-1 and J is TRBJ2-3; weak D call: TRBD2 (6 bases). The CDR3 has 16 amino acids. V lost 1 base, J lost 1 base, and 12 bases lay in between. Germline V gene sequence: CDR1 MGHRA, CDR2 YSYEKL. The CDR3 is CASSQGTSFGTDTQYF. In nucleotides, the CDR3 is TGCGCCAGCAGCCAAGGAACTAGCTTCGGCACAGATACGCAGTATTTT.

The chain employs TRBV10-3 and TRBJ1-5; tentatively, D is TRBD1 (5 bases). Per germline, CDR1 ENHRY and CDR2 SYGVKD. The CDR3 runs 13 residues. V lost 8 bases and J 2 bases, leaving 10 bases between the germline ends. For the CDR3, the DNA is TGTGCCATCGCGGGGACGGGCAATCAGCCCCAGCATTTT. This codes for CAIAGTGNQPQHF.

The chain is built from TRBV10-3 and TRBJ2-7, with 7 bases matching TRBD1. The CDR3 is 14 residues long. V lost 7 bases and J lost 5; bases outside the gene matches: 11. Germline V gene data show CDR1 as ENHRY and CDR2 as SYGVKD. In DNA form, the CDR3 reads TGTGCCATCAACCACGAGGGGGCAACAAACGAGCAGTACTTC. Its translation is CAINHEGATNEQYF.

The DNA for the CDR3 is TGTGCCAGCAGCTTAGGAGTTAGCAATCAGCCCCAGCATTTT. It translates to CASSLGVSNQPQHF. The J gene is TRBJ1-5, the V gene TRBV7-9, with D unclear. Trimming removed 1 base at V and 0 bases at J, with 4 bases between. Germline loops: CDR1 SEHNR, CDR2 FQNEAQ (reference sequence). The CDR3 has 14 residues.

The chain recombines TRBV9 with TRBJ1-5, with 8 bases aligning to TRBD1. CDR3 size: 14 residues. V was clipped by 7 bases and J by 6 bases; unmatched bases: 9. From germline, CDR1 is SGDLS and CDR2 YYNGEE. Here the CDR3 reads CASGTGRRGQPQHF. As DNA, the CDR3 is TGTGCCAGCGGGACAGGCCGTCGGGGTCAGCCCCAGCATTTT.

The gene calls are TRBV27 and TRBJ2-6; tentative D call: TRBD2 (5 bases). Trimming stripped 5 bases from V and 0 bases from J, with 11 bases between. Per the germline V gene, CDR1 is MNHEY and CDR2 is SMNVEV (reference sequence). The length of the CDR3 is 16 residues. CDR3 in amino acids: CASSPQGSSGANVLTF. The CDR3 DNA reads TGTGCCAGCAGTCCCCAAGGGAGCTCTGGGGCCAACGTCCTGACTTTC.